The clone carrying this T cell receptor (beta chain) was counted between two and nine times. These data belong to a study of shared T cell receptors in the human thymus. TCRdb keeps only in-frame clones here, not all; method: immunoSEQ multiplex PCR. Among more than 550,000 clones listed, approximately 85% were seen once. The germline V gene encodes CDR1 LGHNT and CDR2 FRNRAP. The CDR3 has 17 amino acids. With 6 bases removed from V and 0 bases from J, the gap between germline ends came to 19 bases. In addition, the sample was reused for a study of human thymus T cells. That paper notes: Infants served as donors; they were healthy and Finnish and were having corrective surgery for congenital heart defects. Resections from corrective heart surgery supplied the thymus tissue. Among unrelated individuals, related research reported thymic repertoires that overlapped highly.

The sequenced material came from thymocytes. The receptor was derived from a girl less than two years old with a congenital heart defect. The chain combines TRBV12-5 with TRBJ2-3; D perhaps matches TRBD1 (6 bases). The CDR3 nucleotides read TGTGCTAGTGGCGCTACCCGAACAGGGTATAGCACAGATACGCAGTATTTT. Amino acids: CASGATRTGYSTDTQYF.